This T cell receptor (beta chain) appears in the sequencing data of a study of metastatic and nonmetastatic thyroid tumors. Study-wide points: Benign nodules reportedly had significantly lower TCR beta diversity than malignant thyroid tumors in blood and tumor.

Concerning this clone itself: Its antigen is unidentified.

Until they underwent thyroid surgery, no patient had received any treatment. MiXCR was used by TCRdb to re-call the PCR reads. The top ten clones hold 30% of a sample with around 31,000 clones, roughly 30% of them seen once. The origin of this receptor is a female donor with papillary thyroid cancer or a benign thyroid nodule (not recorded which). Some clones in this sample may be carry-over from other donors' samples. Sequencing used blood.

The CDR3 DNA reads as TGTGCCAGCAGCTTAGCATGGATGGCGGGAGGTAGTAAACAGTTCTTC. Protein product: CASSLAWMAGGSKQFF. The J gene is TRBJ2-1, the V gene TRBV7-2; 8 bases are shared with TRBD2. The junction had 14 bases not matched to a gene; V was cut back by 0 bases and J by 13 bases. The germline V gene encodes CDR1 SGHTA and CDR2 FQGNSA. CDR3 size: 16 residues. Based on the CDR3 plus reference TRBV7-2 and TRBJ2-1, the full variable domain is GAGVSQSPSNKVTEKGKDVELRCDPISGHTALYWYRQSLGQGLEFLIYFQGNSAPDKSGLPSDRFSAERTGGSVSTLTIQRTQQEDSAVYLCASSLAWMAGGSKQFFGPGTRLTVL.